The text below deals with one T cell receptor beta chain. Its antigen is unidentified. The data stem from a study of persistence of HIV-infected CD4 T cells. Study overall: A larger, less memory-rich fraction responded to anti-CD3/anti-CD28 beads than to antigen.

Nonspecific anti-CD3/anti-CD28 bead stimulation represents the broad CD4+ T cell repertoire. Sorting of responding CD4+ T cells relied on upregulated CD40 ligand together with CD69. Sequencing used immunoSEQ version 4 in survey mode. The protocol was immunoSEQ multiplex PCR, while the TCRdb copy is restricted to in-frame clones and leaves out a portion. The sample has some 49,000 clones; just under 90% are singletons. Trimming cost V 0 bases and J 6 bases, with 12 bases left between them. The CDR3 contains 14 residues. Germline assignment: CDR1 LNHNV and CDR2 YYDKDF (reference sequence). The TCR sequence derives from an adult woman with HIV who was CMV-seropositive. The source material was CD4+ T cells sorted from PBMCs after 18-hour stimulation, sampled from a patient who received antiretroviral therapy. This chain uses TRBV15 with TRBJ2-7; perhaps D is TRBD1 or TRBD2 (5 bases each). In DNA form, the CDR3 reads TGTGCCACCAGCAGAGATCGGGGCAAGTCCGAGCAGTACTTC. Encoded protein: CATSRDRGKSEQYF. The whole variable domain, filled in from reference TRBV15 and TRBJ2-7, reads DAMVIQNPRYQVTQFGKPVTLSCSQTLNHNVMYWYQQKSSQAPKLLFHYYDKDFNNEADTPDNFQSRRPNTSFCFLDIRSPGLGDTAMYLCATSRDRGKSEQYFGPGTRLTVT.